A single sample is the source of the 15 T cell receptor beta chains below, sequenced in a study of blood T cells in healthy people across ages. For the second PCR, which ran for roughly 6 to 12 cycles, a sample-barcoded 5' primer and a J-beta primer mix were used. Each CDR3 protein gets one entry after TCRdb re-called the 5' RACE reads with MiXCR. The table records around 650,000 distinct CDR3 sequences, less than 45% of them present only once. The sequenced sample consisted of blood. These receptors originate from a man of 80 years or more in good health.

This sequence joins TRBV2 and TRBJ2-3, with a possible D match to TRBD1 (6 bases). This CDR3 contains 13 residues. Germline V gene sequence: CDR1 SNHLY, CDR2 FYNNEI. Trimming removed 6 bases at V and 7 bases at J, with 14 bases between. The DNA for the CDR3 is TGTGCCAGCAGGAGGGGGACACGGAATACGCAGTATTTT. It is translated as CASRRGTRNTQYF.

Many counts were recorded for this clonotype. The chain combines TRBV27 with TRBJ2-7, with D unclear. The V end lost 0 bases, the J end lost 3 bases, and 15 bases lay between the germline ends. CDR1 is MNHEY and CDR2 is SMNVEV in the germline V gene (reference sequence). The CDR3 extends over 16 amino acids. CDR3 bases: TGTGCCAGCAGTTTATCGTTAACAAAGACCGTCTACGAGCAGTACTTC. This gives the protein CASSLSLTKTVYEQYF.

CDR3 in DNA: TGTGCCAGCAGCCCACCTAATGTCCCACGGTTCGGGACTTCGGAACACAATGAGCAGTTCTTC. It encodes CASSPPNVPRFGTSEHNEQFF. The genes are TRBV11-2 and TRBJ2-1, with D possibly matching TRBD2 (6 bases). The CDR3 length is 21 residues. Between the trimmed V and J ends, which lost 5 bases and 5 bases, there was a span of 34 bases. Germline CDR1 is SGHAT and CDR2 is FQNNGV.

V and J are TRBV18 and TRBJ2-3; D may be TRBD1 (6 bases). V was clipped by 8 bases and J by 0 bases, with 15 bases between them. This CDR3 region has 15 residues. CDR1 and CDR2 (germline): KGHSH, LQKENI. The CDR3 protein is CASLLTGHSTDTQYF. In nucleotides, the CDR3 is TGTGCCAGCCTCTTGACAGGACATAGCACAGATACGCAGTATTTT.

This clonotype was counted a few times. This chain links TRBV18 with TRBJ1-2, with D possibly being TRBD1 (5 bases). The CDR3 is 15 amino acids. V was cut by 6 bases and J by 0 bases, with 14 bases left in between. Germline V gene data show CDR1 as KGHSH and CDR2 as LQKENI. The CDR3 nucleotides read TGTGCCAGCTCTTCGGCCAGGGCAGCTAACTATGGCTACACCTTC. Translated: CASSSARAANYGYTF.

This clonotype was recorded a few times. The genes are TRBV7-8 and TRBJ2-1; weak D call: TRBD2 (5 bases). Trimming removed 5 bases from V and 10 bases from J, with 18 bases in between. Germline V gene lookup returns CDR1 SGHVS and CDR2 FQNEAQ. CDR3 size: 14 residues. CDR3 nucleotides: TGTGCCAGCAGCAAAGACGGACTCGCCGGGGAGCAGTTCTTC. It yields the protein CASSKDGLAGEQFF.

With regard to this clonotype: A much larger clone differs by one base, so this may be a read error. V gene TRBV24-1 combines with J gene TRBJ2-5; TRBD2 might be the D (6 bases). Trimming removed 8 bases at V and 6 bases at J, with 18 bases between. Germline V gene sequence: CDR1 KGHDR, CDR2 SFDVKD. This CDR3 comprises 14 residues. Here the CDR3 DNA reads TGTGCCACCATGGAGGGGAGCGCCTTGAAGACCCAGTACTTC. Residues: CATMEGSALKTQYF.

The chain links TRBV5-1 to TRBJ2-4; unclear D gene. The CDR3 sequence is 14 residues long. V was trimmed by 1 base and J by 4 bases, leaving 9 bases between them. Germline V gives CDR1 SGHRS, CDR2 YFSETQ. CDR3 bases: TGCGCCAGCAGCTTGACACTTATTAAAAACATTCAGTACTTC. Translation gives CASSLTLIKNIQYF.

This clonotype showed up just a few times. The chain recombines TRBV10-3 with TRBJ2-7, with D uncertain. From germline, CDR1 is ENHRY and CDR2 SYGVKD. CDR3 length: 11 residues. V shed 11 bases and J shed 7 bases, with 15 bases lying between them. The chain's CDR3 is CAVGVSLEQYF. The CDR3 nucleotides read TGTGCCGTAGGAGTGTCCCTGGAGCAGTACTTC.

Turning to this clonotype: Germline is not matched at one junction end, which may reflect a read error. The rearrangement uses TRBV5-1 and TRBJ2-3; TRBD1 might be the D (7 bases). The CDR3 is 16 amino acids. Germline V gene data show CDR1 as SGHRS and CDR2 as YFSETQ. The CDR3 reads CASSSDVSRGTDAQYF. The CDR3 DNA follows: TGCGCCAGCAGCTCCGACGTCTCCCGGGGGACAGATGCGCAGTATTTT. The complete variable domain, with remaining parts taken from reference TRBV5-1 and TRBJ2-3, reads KAGVTQTPRYLIKTRGQQVTLSCSPISGHRSVSWYQQTPGQGLQFLFEYFSETQRNKGNFPGRFSGRQFSNSRSEMNVSTLELGDSALYLCASSSDVSRGTDAQYFGPGTRLTVL.

In its sample, this clonotype was seen a few times. The chain carries TRBV7-2 and TRBJ2-5, with D possibly matching TRBD1 (6 bases). V was shortened by 5 bases and J by 3 bases, with 16 bases between the two germline ends. The germline gives CDR1 SGHTA, CDR2 FQGNSA. CDR3 size: 15 residues. CDR3 sequence: CASSPKVTGKETQYF. The CDR3 DNA sequence: TGTGCCAGCAGCCCTAAAGTTACAGGGAAAGAGACCCAGTACTTC.

This clonotype occurred a few times. This sequence joins TRBV7-6 and TRBJ2-7, with 8 bases identical to TRBD1. In germline, CDR1 is SGHVS, CDR2 FNYEAQ. The CDR3 covers 14 residues. Trimming cost V 2 bases and J 2 bases; bases outside gene matches: 2. The chain's CDR3 is CASSLRGQAYEQYF. CDR3 in DNA: TGTGCCAGCAGCTTAAGGGGACAGGCCTACGAGCAGTACTTC. Together with reference TRBV7-6 and TRBJ2-7, the CDR3 gives the full variable domain: GAGVSQSPRYKVTKRGQDVALRCDPISGHVSLYWYRQALGQGPEFLTYFNYEAQQDKSGLPNDRFSAERPEGSISTLTIQRTEQRDSAMYRCASSLRGQAYEQYFGPGTRLTVT.

This clonotype was picked up many times. The CDR3, as DNA: TGCGCCAGCAGCCAAGAACAGTGGGGGGGGCCCCAGCATTTT. Translating gives CASSQEQWGGPQHF. The V gene is TRBV4-3, the J gene TRBJ1-5; D might be TRBD1 (5 bases). Germline V lookup: CDR1 LGHNA, CDR2 YSLEER. The CDR3 consists of 14 residues. Trimming removed 0 bases at V and 9 bases at J, with 12 bases between.

The rearrangement joins TRBV20-1 to TRBJ2-5; tentative D call: TRBD1 (6 bases). Germline V gene lookup returns CDR1 DFQATT and CDR2 SNEGSKA (reference sequence). The CDR3 has 16 residues. Trimming removed 3 bases from V and 2 bases from J, with 19 bases in between. The CDR3 protein is CSASGQGPSLQETQYF. The CDR3 DNA follows: TGCAGTGCTAGTGGGCAGGGGCCTTCATTGCAAGAGACCCAGTACTTC.

This clonotype was found a few times. This chain uses TRBV4-2 with TRBJ2-3, with D possibly matching TRBD2 (5 bases). Germline-derived CDR1 and CDR2 are LGHNA and YNFKEQ. V was trimmed by 4 bases and J by 2 bases, leaving 25 bases between them. The CDR3 length is 19 residues. The CDR3 sequence is CASSPGLGGGDYYTDTQYF. CDR3 in DNA: TGTGCCAGCAGCCCTGGGCTGGGCGGCGGAGACTATTACACAGATACGCAGTATTTT.